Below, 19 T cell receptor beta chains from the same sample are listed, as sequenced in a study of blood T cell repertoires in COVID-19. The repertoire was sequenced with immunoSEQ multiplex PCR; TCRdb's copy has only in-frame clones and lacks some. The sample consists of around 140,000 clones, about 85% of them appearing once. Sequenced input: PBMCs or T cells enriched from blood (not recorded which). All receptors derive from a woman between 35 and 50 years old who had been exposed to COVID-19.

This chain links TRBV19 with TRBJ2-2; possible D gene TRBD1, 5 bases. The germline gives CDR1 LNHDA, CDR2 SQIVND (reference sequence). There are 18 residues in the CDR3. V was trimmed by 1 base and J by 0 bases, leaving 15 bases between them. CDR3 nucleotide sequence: TGTGCCAGTAGTATAGTCAAGGGGTTCCTCGCGAACACCGGGGAGCTGTTTTTT. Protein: CASSIVKGFLANTGELFF.

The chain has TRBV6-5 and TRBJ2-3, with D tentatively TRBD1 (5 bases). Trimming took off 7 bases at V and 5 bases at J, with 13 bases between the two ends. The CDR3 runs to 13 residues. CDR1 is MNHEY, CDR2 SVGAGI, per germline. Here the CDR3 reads CASTATQGDTQYF. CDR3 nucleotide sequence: TGTGCCAGCACCGCAACCCAGGGAGATACGCAGTATTTT.

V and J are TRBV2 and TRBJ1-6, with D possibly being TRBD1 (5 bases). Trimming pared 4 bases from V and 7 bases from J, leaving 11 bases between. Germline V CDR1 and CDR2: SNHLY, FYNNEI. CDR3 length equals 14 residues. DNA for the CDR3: TGTGCCAGCAGTGTGGAGGGGTGGAATTCACCCCTCCACTTT. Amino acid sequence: CASSVEGWNSPLHF.

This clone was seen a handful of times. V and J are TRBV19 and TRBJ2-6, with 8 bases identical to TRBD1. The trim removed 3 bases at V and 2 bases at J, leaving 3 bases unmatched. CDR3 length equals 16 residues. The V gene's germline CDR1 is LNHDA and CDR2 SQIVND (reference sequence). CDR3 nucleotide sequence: TGTGCCAGTAGTATCAGGGGGCTAACTGGGGCCAACGTCCTGACTTTC. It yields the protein CASSIRGLTGANVLTF.

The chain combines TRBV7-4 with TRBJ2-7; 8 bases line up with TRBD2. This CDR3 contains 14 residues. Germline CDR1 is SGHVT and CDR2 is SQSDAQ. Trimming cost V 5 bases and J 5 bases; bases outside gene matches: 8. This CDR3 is CASSHSGSPHEQYF. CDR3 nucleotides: TGTGCCAGCAGCCACAGCGGGAGTCCCCACGAGCAGTACTTC. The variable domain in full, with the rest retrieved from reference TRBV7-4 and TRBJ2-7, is GAGVSQSPRYKVAKRGRDVALRCDSISGHVTLYWYRQTLGQGSEVLTYSQSDAQRDKSGRPSGRFSAERPERSVSTLKIQRTEQGDSAVYLCASSHSGSPHEQYFGPGTRLTVT.

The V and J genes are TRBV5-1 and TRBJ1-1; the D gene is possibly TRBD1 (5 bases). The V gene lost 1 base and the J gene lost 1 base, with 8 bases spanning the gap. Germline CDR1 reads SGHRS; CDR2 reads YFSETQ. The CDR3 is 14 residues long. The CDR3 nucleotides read TGCGCCAGCAGCTTGCAGGGCTCGAACACTGAAGCTTTCTTT. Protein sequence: CASSLQGSNTEAFF.

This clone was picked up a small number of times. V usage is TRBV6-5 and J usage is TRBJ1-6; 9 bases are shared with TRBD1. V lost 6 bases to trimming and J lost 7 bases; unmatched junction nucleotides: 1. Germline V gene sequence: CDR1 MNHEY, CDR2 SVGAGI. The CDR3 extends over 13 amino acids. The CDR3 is CASRDRGNSPLHF. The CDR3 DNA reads TGTGCCAGCAGGGACAGGGGAAATTCACCCCTCCACTTT.

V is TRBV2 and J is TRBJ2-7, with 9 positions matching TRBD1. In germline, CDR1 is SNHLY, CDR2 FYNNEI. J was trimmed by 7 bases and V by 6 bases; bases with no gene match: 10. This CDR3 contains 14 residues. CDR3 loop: CASRATGGPLEQYF. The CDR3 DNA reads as TGTGCCAGCAGGGCTACAGGGGGCCCCTTGGAGCAGTACTTC.

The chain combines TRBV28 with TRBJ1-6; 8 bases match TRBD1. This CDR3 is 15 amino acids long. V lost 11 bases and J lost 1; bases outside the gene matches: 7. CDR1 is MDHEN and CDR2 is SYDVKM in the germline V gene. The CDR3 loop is CACNRGDSYNSPLHF. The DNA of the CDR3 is TGTGCCTGCAACAGGGGGGATTCCTATAATTCACCCCTCCACTTT.

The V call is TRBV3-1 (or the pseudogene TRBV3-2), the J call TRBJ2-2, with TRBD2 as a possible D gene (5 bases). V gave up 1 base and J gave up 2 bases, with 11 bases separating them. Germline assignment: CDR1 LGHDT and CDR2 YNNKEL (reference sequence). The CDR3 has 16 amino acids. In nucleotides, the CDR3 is TGTGCCAGCAGCCAAGTTTCGGGGATAAACACCGGGGAGCTGTTTTTT. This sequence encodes CASSQVSGINTGELFF.

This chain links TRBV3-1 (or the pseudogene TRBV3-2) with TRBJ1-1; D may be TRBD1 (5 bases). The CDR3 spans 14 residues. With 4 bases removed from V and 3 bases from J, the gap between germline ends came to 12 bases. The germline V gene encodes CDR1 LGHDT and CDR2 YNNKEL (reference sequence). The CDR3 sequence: CASSPGRGYTEAFF. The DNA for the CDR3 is TGTGCCAGCAGCCCGGGTCGGGGGTACACTGAAGCTTTCTTT.

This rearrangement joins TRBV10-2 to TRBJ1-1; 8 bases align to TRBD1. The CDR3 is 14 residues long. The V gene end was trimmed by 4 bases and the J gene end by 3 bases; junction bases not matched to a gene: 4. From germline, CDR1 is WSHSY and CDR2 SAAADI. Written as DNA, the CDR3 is TGCGCCAGCAGTGCTCTGGACAGGGACACTGAAGCTTTCTTT. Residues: CASSALDRDTEAFF.

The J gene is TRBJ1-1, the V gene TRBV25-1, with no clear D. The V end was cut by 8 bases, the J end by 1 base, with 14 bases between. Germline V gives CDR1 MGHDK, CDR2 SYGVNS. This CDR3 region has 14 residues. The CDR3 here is CASWRGLANTEAFF. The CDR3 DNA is TGTGCCAGCTGGAGAGGACTCGCGAACACTGAAGCTTTCTTT.

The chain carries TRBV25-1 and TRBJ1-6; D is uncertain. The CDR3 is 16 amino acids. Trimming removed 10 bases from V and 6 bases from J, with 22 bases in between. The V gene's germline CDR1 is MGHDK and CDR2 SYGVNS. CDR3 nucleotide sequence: TGTGCCACGACCCCCGGGAGTGCAGCCGGTAATTCACCCCTCCACTTT. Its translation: CATTPGSAAGNSPLHF.

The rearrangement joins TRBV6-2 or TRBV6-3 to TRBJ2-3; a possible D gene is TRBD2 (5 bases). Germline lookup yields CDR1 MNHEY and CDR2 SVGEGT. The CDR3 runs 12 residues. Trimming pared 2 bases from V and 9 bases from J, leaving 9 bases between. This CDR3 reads CASSYGSSTQYF. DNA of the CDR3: TGTGCCAGCAGTTACGGGAGTAGCACGCAGTATTTT.

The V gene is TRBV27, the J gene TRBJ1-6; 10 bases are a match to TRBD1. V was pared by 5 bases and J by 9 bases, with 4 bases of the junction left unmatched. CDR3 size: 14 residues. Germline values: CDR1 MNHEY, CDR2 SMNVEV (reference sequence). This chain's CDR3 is CASSGDRGPSPLHF. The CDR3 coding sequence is TGTGCCAGCAGTGGGGACAGGGGCCCTTCACCCCTCCACTTT.

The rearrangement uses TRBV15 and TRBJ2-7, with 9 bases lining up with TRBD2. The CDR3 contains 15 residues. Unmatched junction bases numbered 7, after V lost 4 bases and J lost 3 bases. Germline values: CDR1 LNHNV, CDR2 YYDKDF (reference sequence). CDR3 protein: CATSTSSGENYEQYF. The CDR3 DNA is TGTGCCACCAGCACCTCTAGCGGGGAAAACTACGAGCAGTACTTC.

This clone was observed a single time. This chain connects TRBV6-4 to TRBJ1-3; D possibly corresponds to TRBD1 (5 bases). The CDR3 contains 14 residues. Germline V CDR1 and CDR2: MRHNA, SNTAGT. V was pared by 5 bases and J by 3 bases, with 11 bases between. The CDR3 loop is CASSYRFFGNTIYF. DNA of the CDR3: TGTGCCAGCAGTTACAGGTTTTTTGGAAACACCATATATTTT.

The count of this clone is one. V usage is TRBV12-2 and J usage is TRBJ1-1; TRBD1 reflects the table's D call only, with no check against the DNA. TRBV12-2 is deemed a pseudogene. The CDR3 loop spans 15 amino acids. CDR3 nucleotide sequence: TGTGCAAGTCGCTTAATGGCCGAAGTGAACACTGAAGCTTTCTTT. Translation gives CASRLMAEVNTEAFF.